A single sample gave rise to the 4 T cell receptor beta chains below, sequenced in a study of T cells in Graves' hyperthyroidism and ophthalmopathy. Template material for amplifying TCR beta CDR3 regions consisted of RNA transcripts. The TCR CDR3 was amplified in a first-round RT-PCR using the HTBI primer set. TCRdb ran MiXCR on the multiplex PCR reads and lists one entry per CDR3 protein. The sample contains approximately 98,000 distinct CDR3 sequences, 35% to 50% of which appear only once. Sequenced sample: peripheral blood or thyroid tissue (not recorded which). The receptors shown here come from a woman under 40 with Graves' hyperthyroidism.

This clonotype was seen a handful of times. A much larger clone is a single base away; this may be a read error. The chain carries TRBV7-8 and TRBJ2-2; perhaps TRBD2 as D (5 bases). This CDR3 is 16 amino acids long. Germline V gene lookup returns CDR1 SGHVS and CDR2 FQNEAQ. V dropped 3 bases and J dropped 2 bases, with 13 bases sitting between them. The CDR3 DNA follows: TGTGCCAGCAGCTTTGTGAGGGCACCAAACACCGGGGAGCTGTTTTTT. Residues: CASSFVRAPNTGELFF.

Ten or more counts support this clonotype. The chain has TRBV5-1 and TRBJ2-5; TRBD2 agrees at 7 bases. This CDR3 spans 15 amino acids. V gave up 2 bases and J gave up 3 bases; unmatched junction bases: 7. Germline CDR1 is SGHRS and CDR2 is YFSETQ. CDR3 DNA sequence: TGCGCCAGCAGCTTCGGGGGGACTTCGGAAGAGACCCAGTACTTC. Protein sequence: CASSFGGTSEETQYF.

In its sample, this clonotype was seen a few times. The J gene is TRBJ1-6, the V gene TRBV2; the D is unclear. V gave up 1 base and J gave up 8 bases, with 6 bases separating them. This CDR3 is 13 amino acids long. Germline V gene lookup returns CDR1 SNHLY and CDR2 FYNNEI. In nucleotides, the CDR3 is TGTGCCAGCAGTGAAGGGGGTTATTCACCCCTCCACTTT. It is translated as CASSEGGYSPLHF.

This chain joins TRBV28 and TRBJ2-7; a possible D gene is TRBD1 (5 bases). The CDR3 spans 14 residues. V lost 4 bases and J lost 2, with 12 bases in between. Germline CDR1 and CDR2: MDHEN and SYDVKM. In nucleotides, the CDR3 is TGTGCCAGCAGTTATTCAGGGTTTCCCTACGAGCAGTACTTC. Its translation is CASSYSGFPYEQYF.